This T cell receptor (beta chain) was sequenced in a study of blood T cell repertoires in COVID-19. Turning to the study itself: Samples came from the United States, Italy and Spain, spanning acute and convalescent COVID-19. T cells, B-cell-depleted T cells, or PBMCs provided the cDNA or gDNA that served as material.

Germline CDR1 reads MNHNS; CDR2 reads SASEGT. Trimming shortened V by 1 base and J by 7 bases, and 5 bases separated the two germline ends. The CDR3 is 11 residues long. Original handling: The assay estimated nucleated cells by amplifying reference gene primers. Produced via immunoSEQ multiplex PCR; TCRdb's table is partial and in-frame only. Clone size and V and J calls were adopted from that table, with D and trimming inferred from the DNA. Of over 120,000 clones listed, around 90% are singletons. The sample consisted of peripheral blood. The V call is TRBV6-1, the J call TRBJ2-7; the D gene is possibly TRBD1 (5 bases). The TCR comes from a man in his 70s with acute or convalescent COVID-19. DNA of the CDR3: TGTGCCAGCAGTGAAGAGGGGGAGCAGTACTTC. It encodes CASSEEGEQYF.